These 32 T cell receptor beta chains were sequenced from one sample in a study of PD-1 blockade in classical Hodgkin lymphoma. Profiling relied on immunoSEQ multiplex PCR, and the TCRdb table lists in-frame clones only, not all of them. The data show tens of thousands of clones, 76% seen once. Every patient experienced relapse after autologous stem cell transplantation, and brentuximab vedotin exposure varied. This specimen consisted of peripheral blood mononuclear cells (PBMCs), obtained at baseline. The receptor source for this set is a human donor with classical Hodgkin lymphoma.

DNA of the CDR3: TGTGCCAGTGAACAGAAAAACTATGGCTACACCTTC. Protein: CASEQKNYGYTF. V and J are TRBV19 and TRBJ1-2; the D is unclear. Germline-derived CDR1 and CDR2 are LNHDA and SQIVND (reference sequence). V lost 8 bases to trimming and J lost 2 bases, with 9 bases between them. The CDR3 length is 12 residues.

J is TRBJ2-2 and V is TRBV14; 7 bases match TRBD1. Germline V CDR1 and CDR2: SGHDN, FVKESK. J gave up 7 bases and V 4 bases, and 6 bases lay outside the gene matches. CDR3 length equals 14 residues. CDR3 region: CASSPHRGDGELFF. The CDR3 nucleotides are TGTGCCAGCAGCCCCCACAGGGGCGACGGGGAGCTGTTTTTT.

This chain connects TRBV2 to TRBJ2-3; the match to TRBD1 covers 7 bases. The CDR3 totals 14 residues. Germline CDR1 is SNHLY and CDR2 is FYNNEI. Germline trimming cut 5 bases from V and 2 bases from J; bases unmatched to any gene: 4. The CDR3 coding sequence is TGTGCCAGCAGTTGGGACAGACCCACAGATACGCAGTATTTT. Its translation: CASSWDRPTDTQYF. Full variable domain (outside the CDR3, taken from reference TRBV2 and TRBJ2-3): EPEVTQTPSHQVTQMGQEVILRCVPISNHLYFYWYRQILGQKVEFLVSFYNNEISEKSEIFDDQFSVERPDGSNFTLKIRSTKLEDSAMYFCASSWDRPTDTQYFGPGTRLTVL.

The chain combines TRBV27 with TRBJ2-3; 7 bases match TRBD1. Germline CDR1 is MNHEY and CDR2 is SMNVEV (reference sequence). The CDR3 contains 13 residues. With V trimmed by 5 bases and J by 5 bases, 4 bases remained unmatched. CDR3 coding DNA: TGTGCCAGCAGTCGGACAGGCCTAGATACGCAGTATTTT. It encodes CASSRTGLDTQYF.

The rearrangement links TRBV29-1 to TRBJ2-3, with D uncertain. CDR1 is SQVTM and CDR2 is ANQGSEA in the germline V gene. The CDR3 sequence is 14 residues long. Trimming left V 6 bases short and J 2 bases short, with 15 bases between. In DNA form, the CDR3 reads TGCAGCGTCGGACGGCAGAGTGCCACAGATACGCAGTATTTT. Protein product: CSVGRQSATDTQYF.

The V gene is TRBV7-2, the J gene TRBJ2-1; weak D call: TRBD2 (5 bases). This CDR3 comprises 13 residues. The germline gives CDR1 SGHTA, CDR2 FQGNSA. V was trimmed by 5 bases and J by 10 bases, leaving 15 bases between them. Here the CDR3 DNA reads TGTGCCAGCAGCATCGGACTTTTCCCGGAGCAGTTCTTC. It encodes CASSIGLFPEQFF.

V and J are TRBV18 and TRBJ1-5; possible D gene TRBD1, 5 bases. V was shortened by 1 base and J by 3 bases, with 13 bases between the two germline ends. The CDR3 extends over 16 amino acids. Germline values: CDR1 KGHSH, CDR2 LQKENI. Written as DNA, the CDR3 is TGTGCCAGCTCACCACAGGGGCCCCTCTCCAATCAGCCCCAGCATTTT. Residues: CASSPQGPLSNQPQHF. Filled out from reference TRBV18 and TRBJ1-5, the complete variable domain reads NAGVMQNPRHLVRRRGQEARLRCSPMKGHSHVYWYRQLPEEGLKFMVYLQKENIIDESGMPKERFSAEFPKEGPSILRIQQVVRGDSAAYFCASSPQGPLSNQPQHFGDGTRLSIL.

This clone was counted once. The chain recombines TRBV27 with TRBJ2-1; TRBD2 might be the D (6 bases). The CDR3 extends over 15 amino acids. Deletions cut 2 bases from V and 2 bases from J, with 10 bases between. Germline V lookup: CDR1 MNHEY, CDR2 SMNVEV (reference sequence). The chain's CDR3 is CASSLMRETYNEQFF. The CDR3 DNA reads TGTGCCAGCAGTTTAATGCGGGAAACCTACAATGAGCAGTTCTTC.

Within the sample, this clone is medium-sized. The V gene is TRBV6-1, the J gene TRBJ1-1, with 9 bases identical to TRBD1. J lost 11 bases, V lost 5 bases, and 9 bases had no gene match. The CDR3 has 13 amino acids. Germline loops: CDR1 MNHNS, CDR2 SASEGT. The DNA of the CDR3 is TGTGCCAGCAGTATGACAGGGGGAAGTAGGGCTTTCTTT. The encoded protein is CASSMTGGSRAFF.

This clone has a single count. The genes are TRBV5-5 and TRBJ1-1, with TRBD1 matching 7 bases. This CDR3 comprises 17 residues. In germline, CDR1 is SGHKS, CDR2 YYEKEE (reference sequence). V gave up 1 base and J gave up 0 bases; unmatched junction bases: 9. In DNA form, the CDR3 reads TGTGCCAGCAGCTTGAAGGGGGCGAATCGCATGAACACTGAAGCTTTCTTT. Its protein product is CASSLKGANRMNTEAFF.

The chain recombines TRBV5-1 with TRBJ2-7; D may be TRBD2 (6 bases). The CDR3 is 15 residues long. V dropped 0 bases and J dropped 4 bases, with 14 bases sitting between them. The germline V gene encodes CDR1 SGHRS and CDR2 YFSETQ. DNA for the CDR3: TGCGCCAGCAGCTTGGGCTGGGGCGGAGGGTACGAGCAGTACTTC. Translated: CASSLGWGGGYEQYF.

The V gene is TRBV19, the J gene TRBJ1-1; no firm D call. Per germline, CDR1 LNHDA and CDR2 SQIVND (reference sequence). The CDR3 totals 13 residues. Trimming took 1 base from V and 8 from J, leaving 11 bases between them. The CDR3 bases are TGTGCCAGTAGTATAGGCCCTTCCTGGGAAGCTTTCTTT. It specifies CASSIGPSWEAFF.

This sequence joins TRBV11-2 and TRBJ2-7; TRBD1 agrees at 8 bases. The V gene's germline CDR1 is SGHAT and CDR2 FQNNGV. The CDR3 sequence is 15 residues long. J was trimmed by 3 bases and V by 4 bases; bases with no gene match: 8. The CDR3 protein is CASSSPRGRVYEQYF. For the CDR3, the DNA is TGTGCCAGCAGCTCGCCCAGGGGGCGGGTCTACGAGCAGTACTTC.

V and J are TRBV2 and TRBJ2-7; D ambiguous. This CDR3 spans 11 amino acids. V shed 4 bases and J shed 7 bases, with 8 bases lying between them. Germline V gene sequence: CDR1 SNHLY, CDR2 FYNNEI. The CDR3 sequence: CASSGAVEQYF. The CDR3 bases are TGTGCCAGCAGTGGAGCAGTTGAGCAGTACTTC.

This clone was counted ten times or more. The chain carries TRBV7-2 and TRBJ2-7; 8 nucleotides align to TRBD1. Germline V gene sequence: CDR1 SGHTA, CDR2 FQGNSA. CDR3 size: 13 residues. Losses at the gene ends were 3 bases for V and 9 bases for J; bases not matched to a gene: 7. This CDR3 reads CASSFQTGAAQYF. The CDR3 nucleotides read TGTGCCAGCAGCTTCCAGACAGGGGCCGCGCAGTACTTC.

This chain connects TRBV19 to TRBJ1-5, with D possibly being TRBD1 (5 bases). Trimming took 5 bases from V and 7 from J, leaving 12 bases between them. CDR1 and CDR2 from the germline V gene are LNHDA and SQIVND (reference sequence). The CDR3 contains 13 residues. The CDR3 is CASSRAGRQPQHF. CDR3 sequence (DNA): TGTGCCAGTAGTCGGGCAGGGAGACAGCCCCAGCATTTT.

A few counts support this clone. The chain is built from TRBV5-6 and TRBJ2-1, with D unclear. The CDR3 spans 12 residues. Deletions cut 1 base from V and 9 bases from J, with 8 bases between. Germline-derived CDR1 and CDR2 are SGHDT and YYEEEE. CDR3: CASSLSDSEQFF. CDR3 coding DNA: TGTGCCAGCAGCTTGAGCGATAGTGAGCAGTTCTTC.

The genes are TRBV9 and TRBJ2-2; D is uncertain. The CDR3 covers 15 residues. With 1 base removed from V and 5 bases from J, the gap between germline ends came to 12 bases. Germline V gene lookup returns CDR1 SGDLS and CDR2 YYNGEE. The DNA of the CDR3 is TGTGCCAGCAGCGTACTTGATCTGGGAACCGGGGAGCTGTTTTTT. Residues: CASSVLDLGTGELFF.

The rearrangement joins TRBV7-9 to TRBJ2-1, with D tentatively TRBD2 (5 bases). Germline CDR1 and CDR2: SEHNR and FQNEAQ (reference sequence). Between the trimmed V and J ends, which lost 5 bases and 4 bases, there was a span of 9 bases. This CDR3 has 13 residues. The CDR3 reads CASSLRVYNEQFF. Written as DNA, the CDR3 is TGTGCCAGCAGCCTGCGGGTATACAATGAGCAGTTCTTC.

This clone was seen once. The chain is built from TRBV27 and TRBJ2-5, with D unresolved. This CDR3 region has 14 residues. V was clipped by 2 bases and J by 5 bases, with 12 bases between them. The germline V gene encodes CDR1 MNHEY and CDR2 SMNVEV (reference sequence). CDR3 residues: CASSLRTPRETQYF. The CDR3, as DNA: TGTGCCAGCAGTTTACGGACCCCGCGGGAGACCCAGTACTTC.

The chain joins TRBV5-6 to TRBJ1-2, with 8 bases lining up with TRBD1. The CDR3 is made up of 14 amino acids. The germline CDR1 and CDR2 sequences are SGHDT and YYEEEE. J was trimmed by 4 bases and V by 3 bases; bases with no gene match: 5. CDR3 residues: CASSSTTGVYGYTF. The CDR3 DNA reads as TGTGCCAGCAGCTCAACGACAGGGGTCTATGGCTACACCTTC.

This clone was detected only a few times. The chain carries TRBV27 and TRBJ2-1; 10 positions match TRBD1. Per germline, CDR1 MNHEY and CDR2 SMNVEV (reference sequence). Trimming at V came to 7 bases and at J to 2 bases, leaving 11 bases not matched to a gene. The CDR3 extends over 17 amino acids. The CDR3 here is CASTLSTGTGAYNEQFF. Written as DNA, the CDR3 is TGTGCCAGCACCCTATCCACCGGGACAGGGGCCTACAATGAGCAGTTCTTC.

This chain joins TRBV7-2 and TRBJ2-7; TRBD2 is a possible D gene (7 bases). This CDR3 spans 13 amino acids. Germline values: CDR1 SGHTA, CDR2 FQGNSA. Trimming pared 3 bases from V and 5 bases from J, leaving 11 bases between. The CDR3 protein is CASSFWGGHEQYF. In DNA form, the CDR3 reads TGTGCCAGCAGCTTCTGGGGGGGCCACGAGCAGTACTTC.

The chain's CDR3 is CASSRNSNQPQHF. The CDR3 coding sequence is TGTGCCAGCAGTCGGAATAGCAATCAGCCCCAGCATTTT. This rearrangement joins TRBV2 to TRBJ1-5; D gene ambiguous. This CDR3 region has 13 residues. Trimming removed 5 bases from V and 0 bases from J, with 5 bases in between. Per germline, CDR1 SNHLY and CDR2 FYNNEI.

This clone was detected a few times. The chain links TRBV5-3 to TRBJ1-1; tentative D call: TRBD1 (6 bases). Being an ORF, TRBV5-3 has a function that is uncertain. Trimming removed 8 bases at V and 8 bases at J, with 19 bases between. The length of the CDR3 is 13 residues. The CDR3 DNA sequence: TGTGCCAGCATCCTTGGACAGAAAGGGGAAGCTTTCTTT. This codes for CASILGQKGEAFF.

The chain links TRBV10-2 to TRBJ2-5; D possibly uses TRBD1 or TRBD2 (6 bases each). The V and J ends lost 4 bases and 5 bases respectively, with 14 bases between them. The CDR3 runs to 14 residues. Germline V lookup: CDR1 WSHSY, CDR2 SAAADI. Here the CDR3 DNA reads TGCGCCAGCAGTGTTTGGCAGGGGAGGGAGACCCAGTACTTC. Amino acid sequence: CASSVWQGRETQYF.

The J gene is TRBJ2-3, the V gene TRBV28; D gene uncertain. The CDR3 totals 13 residues. The V gene's germline CDR1 is MDHEN and CDR2 SYDVKM. V was pared by 2 bases and J by 8 bases, with 11 bases between. For the CDR3, the DNA is TGTGCCAGCAGTTTACCCACGGAGAGTACGCAGTATTTT. Encoded protein: CASSLPTESTQYF. Complete variable domain (other parts from reference TRBV28 and TRBJ2-3): DVKVTQSSRYLVKRTGEKVFLECVQDMDHENMFWYRQDPGLGLRLIYFSYDVKMKEKGDIPEGYSVSREKKERFSLILESASTNQTSMYLCASSLPTESTQYFGPGTRLTVL.

The gene calls are TRBV28 and TRBJ1-2; 7 bases are shared with TRBD1. Germline loops: CDR1 MDHEN, CDR2 SYDVKM. The CDR3 spans 14 residues. V trimming: 3 bases; J trimming: 4 bases; junction bases outside the gene matches: 5. The DNA of the CDR3 is TGTGCCAGCAGTTTCACAGGGGAGGGCTATGGCTACACCTTC. Translation: CASSFTGEGYGYTF.

The chain uses TRBV7-2 and TRBJ2-7; no firm D call. The CDR3 sequence is 13 residues long. Germline values: CDR1 SGHTA, CDR2 FQGNSA. Trimming removed 4 bases from V and 4 bases from J, with 11 bases in between. CDR3 loop: CASSSWLEYEQYF. The CDR3 coding sequence is TGTGCCAGCAGCTCCTGGTTGGAGTACGAGCAGTACTTC.

This clone turned up a few times. Other DNA sequences of this sample code for an identical CDR3. This chain connects TRBV9 to TRBJ1-1; D gene ambiguous. V was trimmed by 1 base and J by 1 base, leaving 8 bases between them. There are 14 residues in the CDR3. Per the germline V gene, CDR1 is SGDLS and CDR2 is YYNGEE. CDR3 sequence (DNA): TGTGCCAGCAGCGTATCTCCTGAGAACACTGAAGCTTTCTTT. Translation: CASSVSPENTEAFF.

The V and J genes are TRBV5-6 and TRBJ2-5; D is uncertain. The CDR3 loop spans 17 amino acids. Germline V gene sequence: CDR1 SGHDT, CDR2 YYEEEE. V was cut by 4 bases and J by 2 bases, with 21 bases left in between. CDR3 in amino acids: CASSLSNEHPIQETQYF. CDR3 nucleotide sequence: TGTGCCAGCAGCCTGTCTAATGAACACCCGATACAAGAGACCCAGTACTTC.

This chain uses TRBV6-6 with TRBJ2-3, with 9 positions matching TRBD2. With V trimmed by 7 bases and J by 3 bases, 8 bases remained unmatched. The CDR3 has 15 amino acids. Germline V CDR1 and CDR2: MNHNY, SVGAGI (reference sequence). CDR3 region: CASTPRRGGTDTQYF. The CDR3, as DNA: TGTGCCAGCACCCCCCGGCGGGGGGGAACAGATACGCAGTATTTT.